Included here is one T cell receptor beta chain sequence, with context. Antigen unknown. This record belongs to a study of cytomegalovirus exposure and HLA in healthy donors. Findings and limits, study-wide: There were some 150 TCR beta chains listed as cytomegalovirus-associated. Later work associated roughly 17,000 TCR beta sequences with HLA alleles at 0.05 false discovery rate.

V was trimmed by 1 base and J by 0 bases, leaving 12 bases between them. CDR3 length: 16 amino acids. CDR1 is SGHRS, CDR2 YFSETQ, per germline. Researchers ran the PCR with 60 Vbeta and 13 Jbeta primers. In the original analysis: There were about 80 million unique TCR beta chains by a later count, and approximately 12 million of them were shared. Generated by immunoSEQ multiplex PCR, the TCRdb table keeps only in-frame clones and is missing some. That table furnishes V, J and clone size, whereas the DNA furnished D and trimming. The data hold fewer than 150,000 clones, with over 70% observed a single time.

The rearrangement uses TRBV5-1 and TRBJ2-3; D gene uncertain. The sample taken for sequencing was PBMCs. The sequence derives from a man aged 25 to 40 in good health and CMV-seronegative. The CDR3 DNA reads as TGCGCCAGCAGCTTGATCGGGTGGAGTAGCACAGATACGCAGTATTTT. Translated: CASSLIGWSSTDTQYF.